The 30 T cell receptor beta chains below come from one sample, sequenced in a study of T cell responses to AZD1222 COVID-19 vaccine. The data were produced by immunoSEQ multiplex PCR, yet TCRdb's version contains in-frame clones alone and is incomplete. The profile shows roughly 120,000 clones, about 86% of them singletons. The sequencing here drew on peripheral blood, taken 28 days after the second AZD1222 dose. The receptor set was obtained from an adult who received the AZD1222 COVID-19 vaccine.

The chain couples TRBV28 to TRBJ1-1; TRBD1 agrees at 9 bases. The CDR3 is made up of 15 amino acids. V shed 5 bases and J 3 bases; nucleotides not matched to a gene: 7. Germline values: CDR1 MDHEN, CDR2 SYDVKM. This chain's CDR3 is CASSPPDRGYTEAFF. In DNA form, the CDR3 reads TGTGCCAGCAGTCCACCCGACAGGGGGTACACTGAAGCTTTCTTT.

J is TRBJ2-1 and V is TRBV24-1; D not resolved. This CDR3 region has 13 residues. CDR1 and CDR2 (germline): KGHDR, SFDVKD. Trimming shortened V by 7 bases and J by 0 bases, and 6 bases separated the two germline ends. CDR3: CATRTSSYNEQFF. In DNA, the CDR3 is TGTGCCACCAGGACAAGCTCCTACAATGAGCAGTTCTTC.

The V and J genes are TRBV5-4 and TRBJ1-2, with 10 bases aligning to TRBD1. Germline-derived CDR1 and CDR2 are SGHNT and YYREEE (reference sequence). The V segment lost 4 bases and the J segment 6 bases; nucleotides outside the gene matches: 6. CDR3 length equals 14 residues. Here the CDR3 reads CASSASGTGDGYTF. CDR3 sequence (DNA): TGTGCCAGCAGCGCCTCCGGGACAGGGGATGGCTACACCTTC.

DNA for the CDR3: TGTGCCAGCCTAGGGGGTAGTAGGGGGACCCAGTACTTC. Its protein is CASLGGSRGTQYF. The chain employs TRBV6-5 and TRBJ2-5; maybe TRBD1 (6 bases). CDR3 size: 13 residues. Germline assignment: CDR1 MNHEY and CDR2 SVGAGI. The ends were cut back, 8 bases at V and 7 bases at J, with 17 bases in the middle.

This chain connects TRBV6-1 to TRBJ2-7; D ambiguous. The CDR3 spans 15 residues. Germline CDR1 is MNHNS and CDR2 is SASEGT. Trimming removed 0 bases from V and 3 bases from J, with 12 bases in between. The CDR3 nucleotides read TGTGCCAGCAGTGAAGCGCGAGGACCTATCTACGAGCAGTACTTC. It codes for CASSEARGPIYEQYF.

The chain carries TRBV5-5 and TRBJ2-3; possible D gene TRBD2, 6 bases. The V gene's germline CDR1 is SGHKS and CDR2 YYEKEE (reference sequence). Trimming removed 0 bases from V and 2 bases from J, with 13 bases in between. This CDR3 region has 16 residues. The CDR3 region is CASSLVPGSPTDTQYF. DNA of the CDR3: TGTGCCAGCAGCTTGGTGCCCGGGAGCCCCACAGATACGCAGTATTTT.

The rearrangement uses TRBV11-3 and TRBJ2-1; TRBD2 matches 8 bases. Per the germline V gene, CDR1 is SGHNT and CDR2 is YENEEA. This CDR3 is 13 amino acids long. V dropped 6 bases and J dropped 7; count of bases not matched to a gene: 5. The CDR3 nucleotides read TGTGCCAGCAGTGGGGGCGGGAGGAATGAGCAGTTCTTC. This encodes CASSGGGRNEQFF.

The V and J genes are TRBV19 and TRBJ2-1; 7 bases match TRBD2. Germline assignment: CDR1 LNHDA and CDR2 SQIVND (reference sequence). J was trimmed by 2 bases and V by 1 base; bases with no gene match: 2. The CDR3 totals 15 residues. The CDR3 DNA reads TGTGCCAGTAGTATAGGTCTAGCGGCCTACAATGAGCAGTTCTTC. It is translated as CASSIGLAAYNEQFF.

The chain carries TRBV7-9 and TRBJ1-4; TRBD1 agrees at 9 bases. The CDR3 totals 13 residues. The germline V gene encodes CDR1 SEHNR and CDR2 FQNEAQ (reference sequence). With 10 bases clipped from V and 7 bases from J, the junction kept 7 bases outside the gene matches. This CDR3 reads CATRQGEGEKLFF. In DNA form, the CDR3 reads TGTGCCACCAGACAGGGGGAAGGTGAAAAACTGTTTTTT.

The chain links TRBV6-4 to TRBJ1-2, with 8 bases aligning to TRBD1. Germline V CDR1 and CDR2: MRHNA, SNTAGT. The V gene end was trimmed by 7 bases and the J gene end by 6 bases; junction bases not matched to a gene: 7. CDR3 length: 13 amino acids. The CDR3 DNA sequence: TGTGCCAGCAAGGCCACAGGGGGTAATGGCTACACCTTC. Amino acids: CASKATGGNGYTF.

The chain recombines TRBV30 with TRBJ2-5; a weak D match, TRBD2 (5 bases). Germline-derived CDR1 and CDR2 are GTSNPN and SVGIG (reference sequence). There are 15 residues in the CDR3. Deletions cut 0 bases from V and 7 bases from J, with 18 bases between. In DNA form, the CDR3 reads TGTGCCTGGAGTGTCGATTTACCCCCCGAGGGGACCCAGTACTTC. Translating gives CAWSVDLPPEGTQYF.

The V and J genes are TRBV21-1 and TRBJ1-4. TRBV21-1 constitutes a pseudogene. The CDR3 totals 14 residues. The CDR3: CASSESPREEKLFF. The CDR3 DNA sequence: TGTGCCAGCAGTGAATCGCCCCGAGAGGAAAAACTGTTTTTT.

The chain joins TRBV10-3 to TRBJ2-5; 12 nucleotides line up with TRBD2. The CDR3 contains 15 residues. From germline, CDR1 is ENHRY and CDR2 SYGVKD. The J segment lost 2 bases and the V segment lost 6 bases, leaving 4 bases of the junction unmatched. CDR3 nucleotide sequence: TGTGCCATCAGCAGACTAGCGGGGGAACAAGAGACCCAGTACTTC. This translates into CAISRLAGEQETQYF.

The rearrangement joins TRBV5-5 to TRBJ2-1; TRBD2 agrees at 10 bases. Germline assignment: CDR1 SGHKS and CDR2 YYEKEE (reference sequence). This CDR3 contains 14 residues. J gave up 5 bases and V 1 base, and 0 bases lay outside the gene matches. The CDR3 sequence is CASSLTSGDNEQFF. The CDR3, as DNA: TGTGCCAGCAGCTTGACTAGCGGGGACAATGAGCAGTTCTTC.

This sequence joins TRBV11-2 and TRBJ1-1; 7 bases line up with TRBD1. CDR1 SGHAT and CDR2 FQNNGV come from the germline V gene. The CDR3 extends over 13 amino acids. Losses at the gene ends were 0 bases for V and 8 bases for J; bases not matched to a gene: 3. DNA of the CDR3: TGTGCCAGCAGCTTAGAGAAGGGGGCGGAAGCTTTCTTT. The encoded protein is CASSLEKGAEAFF. Variable domain in full (rest from reference TRBV11-2 and TRBJ1-1): EAGVAQSPRYKIIEKRQSVAFWCNPISGHATLYWYQQILGQGPKLLIQFQNNGVVDDSQLPKDRFSAERLKGVDSTLKIQPAKLEDSAVYLCASSLEKGAEAFFGQGTRLTVV.

The chain is built from TRBV7-3 and TRBJ2-5; D unclear. This CDR3 has 9 residues. V was shortened by 5 bases and J by 7 bases, with 2 bases between the two germline ends. The germline gives CDR1 SGHTA, CDR2 FQGTGA. CDR3 coding DNA: TGTGCCAGCAGCCCGACCCAGTACTTC. Residues: CASSPTQYF.

CDR3 region: CASSPRQGIGNSPLHF. The CDR3 DNA sequence: TGCGCCAGCAGCCCACGACAGGGGATAGGGAATTCACCCCTCCACTTT. V usage is TRBV5-1 and J usage is TRBJ1-6; 8 bases map to TRBD1. CDR1 SGHRS and CDR2 YFSETQ come from the germline V gene. There are 16 residues in the CDR3. V dropped 4 bases and J dropped 7; count of bases not matched to a gene: 10.

This clone has a single count. V is TRBV19 and J is TRBJ1-5; possibly TRBD1 for D (6 bases). The V end lost 7 bases, the J end lost 6 bases, and 22 bases lay between the germline ends. The CDR3 contains 16 residues. The germline V gene has CDR1 LNHDA and CDR2 SQIVND (reference sequence). CDR3 sequence: CASTMGTTKEGQPQHF. In DNA form, the CDR3 reads TGTGCCAGTACCATGGGGACAACCAAAGAGGGTCAGCCCCAGCATTTT.

The V gene is TRBV4-2, the J gene TRBJ1-1, with TRBD1 matching over 10 bases. Trimming at V came to 2 bases and at J to 4 bases, leaving 4 bases not matched to a gene. Germline assignment: CDR1 LGHNA and CDR2 YNFKEQ. The CDR3 is made up of 15 amino acids. The CDR3 region is CASSQMGQGSTEAFF. The CDR3 DNA reads as TGTGCCAGCAGCCAAATGGGACAGGGGAGCACTGAAGCTTTCTTT.

The genes are TRBV19 and TRBJ2-6, with D unresolved. Trimming took off 1 base at V and 0 bases at J, with 16 bases between the two ends. The CDR3 spans 19 residues. CDR1 and CDR2 from the germline V gene are LNHDA and SQIVND (reference sequence). The CDR3 is CASSIGGPLGYSGANVLTF. CDR3 bases: TGTGCCAGTAGTATAGGAGGACCTCTGGGCTACTCTGGGGCCAACGTCCTGACTTTC.

This clone showed up just a few times. V and J are TRBV10-3 and TRBJ2-7, with 11 nucleotides matching TRBD1. CDR3 length equals 15 residues. The germline V gene encodes CDR1 ENHRY and CDR2 SYGVKD. The V and J ends lost 3 bases and 2 bases, in that order; junction bases with no gene match: 3. DNA of the CDR3: TGTGCCATCAGTGACCGGACAGGGGGCCCCTACGAGCAGTACTTC. Residues: CAISDRTGGPYEQYF.

CDR3 sequence (DNA): TGTGCCAGCAGCTTAGGATCGGGACTAGCGCTCGAGCAGTACTTC. This sequence encodes CASSLGSGLALEQYF. The chain uses TRBV7-2 and TRBJ2-7; TRBD2 matches 10 bases. CDR3 size: 15 residues. J was trimmed by 6 bases and V by 1 base; bases with no gene match: 6. CDR1 is SGHTA and CDR2 is FQGNSA in the germline V gene. Together with reference TRBV7-2 and TRBJ2-7, the CDR3 gives the full variable domain: GAGVSQSPSNKVTEKGKDVELRCDPISGHTALYWYRQSLGQGLEFLIYFQGNSAPDKSGLPSDRFSAERTGGSVSTLTIQRTQQEDSAVYLCASSLGSGLALEQYFGPGTRLTVT.

This rearrangement joins TRBV24-1 to TRBJ1-4; D is unclear. Germline CDR1 and CDR2: KGHDR and SFDVKD. V was clipped by 4 bases and J by 10 bases, with 12 bases between them. The CDR3 runs 13 residues. In DNA form, the CDR3 reads TGTGCCACCAGTGAGGGGAGCATCGGAAAACTGTTTTTT. Translating gives CATSEGSIGKLFF.

The J gene is TRBJ1-1, the V gene TRBV29-1, with D perhaps matching TRBD1 (5 bases). Trimming took 3 bases from V and 3 from J, leaving 11 bases between them. The germline V gene has CDR1 SQVTM and CDR2 ANQGSEA. This CDR3 is 13 amino acids long. The CDR3 loop is CSVDGGWDTEAFF. The CDR3 region has the DNA TGCAGCGTTGATGGGGGGTGGGACACTGAAGCTTTCTTT.

V and J are TRBV7-8 and TRBJ1-4, with TRBD1 identical over 10 bases. The germline gives CDR1 SGHVS, CDR2 FQNEAQ. This CDR3 spans 16 amino acids. The V and J ends lost 5 bases and 8 bases, in that order; junction bases with no gene match: 11. The CDR3 spells CASSQYEGQGTEKLFF. The DNA of the CDR3 is TGTGCCAGCAGCCAGTATGAGGGACAGGGGACCGAAAAACTGTTTTTT.

The CDR3 is CASSLSHGSTDTQYF. The CDR3 DNA sequence: TGTGCCAGCAGTTTATCGCACGGTAGCACAGATACGCAGTATTTT. V gene TRBV27 combines with J gene TRBJ2-3; no reliable D call. Between the trimmed V and J ends, which lost 0 bases and 0 bases, there was a span of 7 bases. Germline CDR1 is MNHEY and CDR2 is SMNVEV (reference sequence). This CDR3 is built from 15 residues.

This rearrangement joins TRBV6-5 to TRBJ2-4, with D tentatively TRBD1 (6 bases). Per germline, CDR1 MNHEY and CDR2 SVGAGI. Trimming left V 5 bases short and J 5 bases short, with 13 bases between. CDR3 size: 14 residues. The CDR3 spells CASSHGAGENIQYF. CDR3 DNA sequence: TGTGCCAGCAGTCACGGGGCAGGGGAAAACATTCAGTACTTC.

The V call is TRBV18, the J call TRBJ2-3; 8 bases fit TRBD1. Germline CDR1 KGHSH, CDR2 LQKENI. The trim removed 6 bases at V and 6 bases at J, leaving 14 bases unmatched. This CDR3 region has 16 residues. The CDR3 DNA is TGTGCCAGCTCGATCACGGGACAGGCGAAGTTCGATACGCAGTATTTT. Its protein is CASSITGQAKFDTQYF.

The V call is TRBV7-9, the J call TRBJ2-7; no reliable D call. The CDR3 is 11 residues long. CDR1 and CDR2 (germline): SEHNR, FQNEAQ (reference sequence). V gave up 5 bases and J gave up 7 bases, with 9 bases separating them. CDR3 in amino acids: CASSPSVEQYF. The CDR3, as DNA: TGTGCCAGCAGCCCGTCCGTAGAGCAGTACTTC.

The rearrangement links TRBV5-5 to TRBJ1-5; no clear D. V lost 0 bases to trimming and J lost 3 bases, with 10 bases between them. CDR1 and CDR2 (germline): SGHKS, YYEKEE (reference sequence). The CDR3 spans 15 residues. CDR3 in DNA: TGTGCCAGCAGCTTGGGGACGGGCTTCAATCAGCCCCAGCATTTT. It translates to CASSLGTGFNQPQHF.